The clone carrying this T cell receptor beta chain was seen only a few times. Its antigen is unknown. The entry originates in a study of cytomegalovirus exposure and HLA in healthy donors. Study results and limitations: As a later analysis showed, several of the most significant clusters appeared to be linked to common viral pathogens. As a later analysis showed, a missense DCLRE1C variant was linked to trimming of TCR beta V- and J-genes.

The PCR used 60 Vbeta and 13 Jbeta primers. Only in-frame clones appear in the TCRdb table, and some are missing; sequencing was by immunoSEQ multiplex PCR. The repertoire holds about 120,000 clones, with under 90% as singletons. This clonotype was obtained from a woman between 40 and 50 years old in good health and CMV-seropositive. Sequencing used PBMCs.

CDR3 residues: CASSLWLAGSYNEQFF. In nucleotides, the CDR3 is TGTGCCAGCAGCTTATGGCTAGCGGGAAGTTACAATGAGCAGTTCTTC. V gene TRBV7-9 combines with J gene TRBJ2-1, with 9 nucleotides matching TRBD2. With V trimmed by 2 bases and J by 4 bases, 6 bases remained unmatched. The CDR3 has 16 amino acids. Per germline, CDR1 SEHNR and CDR2 FQNEAQ (reference sequence).